These 7 T cell receptor beta chains were sequenced from one sample in a study of OX40 agonist ivuxolimab in advanced cancers. Sequencing was performed with immunoSEQ multiplex PCR; in TCRdb, only in-frame clones are kept and a portion is missing. The data contain approximately 40,000 clones, roughly 90% of them singletons. This specimen was CD4+ or CD8+ T cells sorted from blood, taken in a trial of the OX40 agonist ivuxolimab. The receptor source for this set is an adult with an advanced solid tumor such as melanoma, head and neck, liver or kidney cancer.

This rearrangement joins TRBV4-2 to TRBJ1-1; a weak D match, TRBD1 (6 bases). CDR3 length equals 14 residues. Trimming removed 7 bases from V and 6 bases from J, with 18 bases in between. The germline gives CDR1 LGHNA, CDR2 YNFKEQ. The CDR3 sequence is CASTEYEGVSEAFF. The CDR3 coding sequence is TGTGCCAGCACCGAATACGAGGGGGTCTCTGAAGCTTTCTTT.

The V call is TRBV5-1, the J call TRBJ2-1; 8 positions match TRBD2. The V segment lost 5 bases and the J segment 1 base; nucleotides outside the gene matches: 14. The CDR3 has 18 amino acids. From germline, CDR1 is SGHRS and CDR2 YFSETQ. In nucleotides, the CDR3 is TGCGCCAGCAGTCTCCCAGCGGGAGTCGTCCTATCCTACAATGAGCAGTTCTTC. Translated: CASSLPAGVVLSYNEQFF.

V and J are TRBV4-3 and TRBJ2-3; no clear D gene. Per germline, CDR1 LGHNA and CDR2 YSLEER. The CDR3 is made up of 16 amino acids. With 0 bases removed from V and 0 bases from J, the gap between germline ends came to 10 bases. CDR3 nucleotides: TGCGCCAGCAGCCAAGATGGGGAAAGCAGCACAGATACGCAGTATTTT. Translated: CASSQDGESSTDTQYF.

The gene calls are TRBV19 and TRBJ1-5; tentative D call: TRBD1 (6 bases). CDR3 length: 15 amino acids. V gave up 2 bases and J gave up 2 bases, with 10 bases separating them. Per the germline V gene, CDR1 is LNHDA and CDR2 is SQIVND (reference sequence). CDR3 sequence reads: CASSIHREGNQPQHF. The CDR3, as DNA: TGTGCCAGTAGTATACACAGGGAGGGCAATCAGCCCCAGCATTTT.

The J gene is TRBJ1-1, the V gene TRBV19, with D unclear. The CDR3 is made up of 14 amino acids. CDR1 and CDR2 from the germline V gene are LNHDA and SQIVND (reference sequence). The V gene lost 5 bases and the J gene lost 0 bases, with 10 bases spanning the gap. As DNA, the CDR3 is TGTGCCAGTAGTTTCGGTGGCTTGAACACTGAAGCTTTCTTT. This encodes CASSFGGLNTEAFF.

The chain couples TRBV11-2 to TRBJ1-4; the match to TRBD1 covers 7 bases. V shed 0 bases and J 10 bases; nucleotides not matched to a gene: 5. CDR1 is SGHAT and CDR2 is FQNNGV in the germline V gene. This CDR3 is 14 amino acids long. CDR3 coding DNA: TGTGCCAGCAGCTTAGAAGGGGGCGCAGGAAAACTGTTTTTT. As protein: CASSLEGGAGKLFF.

V usage is TRBV4-1 and J usage is TRBJ1-2, with TRBD1 as a possible D gene (5 bases). Germline V gives CDR1 MGHRA, CDR2 YSYEKL. V was shortened by 0 bases and J by 12 bases, with 14 bases between the two germline ends. This CDR3 comprises 13 residues. For the CDR3, the DNA is TGCGCCAGCAGCCAAGATCGTGCAGGGAGGGACACCTTC. This translates into CASSQDRAGRDTF.